Each of the 29 T cell receptor beta chains below was sequenced from the same sample in a study of T cell changes during pregnancy in multiple sclerosis. Generated by immunoSEQ multiplex PCR, the TCRdb table keeps only in-frame clones and is missing some. The sample comprises about 51,000 clones, almost 95% of which are singletons, and approximately 0.68% rests with the top ten. The sample in question was CD4+ T cells from peripheral blood mononuclear cells, obtained in the third trimester of pregnancy. These receptor sequences come from a female donor with multiple sclerosis, enrolled in a pregnancy study.

The CDR3 bases are TGTGCCAGTCGGGACAGGGGAAGTCACGAGCAGTACTTC. It yields the protein CASRDRGSHEQYF. This chain links TRBV19 with TRBJ2-7; 10 nucleotides line up with TRBD1. The CDR3 has 13 residues. Trimming cost V 8 bases and J 5 bases; bases outside gene matches: 6. Germline CDR1 is LNHDA and CDR2 is SQIVND (reference sequence).

The chain links TRBV19 to TRBJ2-5; D gene uncertain. CDR3 length: 14 amino acids. Germline V gene data show CDR1 as LNHDA and CDR2 as SQIVND (reference sequence). Trimming cost V 1 base and J 6 bases, with 12 bases left between them. The CDR3 bases are TGTGCCAGTAGTATAGTAGGAGACGGAAAGACCCAGTACTTC. It specifies CASSIVGDGKTQYF.

The J gene is TRBJ2-1, the V gene TRBV2; TRBD2 matches at 11 bases. Germline CDR1 SNHLY, CDR2 FYNNEI. The V gene end was trimmed by 8 bases and the J gene end by 3 bases; junction bases not matched to a gene: 3. The CDR3 is 14 residues long. This chain's CDR3 is CASGGTSGYNEQFF. The CDR3 region has the DNA TGTGCCAGCGGGGGGACTAGCGGCTACAATGAGCAGTTCTTC. Full variable domain (outside the CDR3, taken from reference TRBV2 and TRBJ2-1): EPEVTQTPSHQVTQMGQEVILRCVPISNHLYFYWYRQILGQKVEFLVSFYNNEISEKSEIFDDQFSVERPDGSNFTLKIRSTKLEDSAMYFCASGGTSGYNEQFFGPGTRLTVL.

V usage is TRBV27 and J usage is TRBJ2-7; TRBD2 matches at 7 bases. From germline, CDR1 is MNHEY and CDR2 SMNVEV (reference sequence). The CDR3 consists of 18 residues. V shed 5 bases and J 0 bases; nucleotides not matched to a gene: 16. The CDR3 nucleotides are TGTGCCAGCAGTACCCGTTTGTGGGAGGGCCAGAGCTCCTACGAGCAGTACTTC. Translating gives CASSTRLWEGQSSYEQYF.

The rearrangement joins TRBV7-2 to TRBJ1-1, with D possibly matching TRBD1 (6 bases). The germline V and J ends were trimmed by 5 bases and 4 bases, with 14 bases remaining between them. CDR3 length: 14 amino acids. CDR1 and CDR2 (germline): SGHTA, FQGNSA. The CDR3 DNA sequence: TGTGCCAGCAGCCAGGGGCGGGGGGGCACTGAAGCTTTCTTT. It specifies CASSQGRGGTEAFF.

This sequence joins TRBV29-1 and TRBJ2-7, with 7 bases identical to TRBD2. Per germline, CDR1 SQVTM and CDR2 ANQGSEA. The V segment lost 5 bases and the J segment 7 bases; nucleotides outside the gene matches: 11. This CDR3 spans 13 amino acids. The CDR3 is CSVLRGREGEQYF. The CDR3 nucleotides read TGCAGCGTTTTGCGCGGCAGGGAGGGTGAGCAGTACTTC.

The sample holds one count of this clone. In nucleotides, the CDR3 is TGTGCCAGCAGTTTTGTTGCGGGAGGAGGTACCGGGGAGCTGTTTTTT. It translates to CASSFVAGGGTGELFF. The gene calls are TRBV28 and TRBJ2-2; 8 nucleotides line up with TRBD2. The CDR3 runs to 16 residues. The trim removed 3 bases at V and 5 bases at J, leaving 8 bases unmatched. The germline CDR1 and CDR2 sequences are MDHEN and SYDVKM.

The J gene is TRBJ2-1, the V gene TRBV25-1, with 8 bases that match TRBD2. The J segment lost 12 bases and the V segment lost 4 bases, leaving 17 bases of the junction unmatched. Germline CDR1 and CDR2: MGHDK and SYGVNS. The CDR3 consists of 16 residues. This CDR3 is CASSAQGLGFLGTQFF. The DNA for the CDR3 is TGTGCCAGCAGTGCCCAGGGACTAGGATTCCTCGGGACGCAGTTCTTC.

This chain uses TRBV25-1 with TRBJ2-6; the D gene is possibly TRBD2 (6 bases). The CDR3 spans 15 residues. V lost 3 bases and J lost 2, with 8 bases in between. CDR1 is MGHDK, CDR2 SYGVNS, per germline. CDR3 sequence (DNA): TGTGCCAGCAGTGAGGAGGGAACTGGGGCCAACGTCCTGACTTTC. Protein product: CASSEEGTGANVLTF.

This chain links TRBV19 with TRBJ2-5; 9 bases align to TRBD2. Trimming cost V 5 bases and J 7 bases; bases outside gene matches: 11. CDR1 is LNHDA and CDR2 is SQIVND in the germline V gene (reference sequence). This CDR3 is built from 15 residues. CDR3 loop: CASSSRLAAGGTQYF. DNA for the CDR3: TGTGCCAGTAGTTCTCGACTAGCGGCGGGGGGGACCCAGTACTTC.

Here the CDR3 DNA reads TGCAGCGTTGGGGCAGGGGGCGCTGGAAATGGCTACACCTTC. This codes for CSVGAGGAGNGYTF. The chain links TRBV29-1 to TRBJ1-2; 8 bases line up with TRBD1. The trim removed 4 bases at V and 6 bases at J, leaving 10 bases unmatched. Germline loops: CDR1 SQVTM, CDR2 ANQGSEA. The CDR3 covers 14 residues.

The rearrangement joins TRBV30 to TRBJ1-5, with a weak D call TRBD1 (5 bases). This CDR3 has 16 residues. The germline V gene encodes CDR1 GTSNPN and CDR2 SVGIG (reference sequence). Trimming pared 0 bases from V and 0 bases from J, leaving 12 bases between. The CDR3: CAWSVSTGLSNQPQHF. The CDR3 DNA reads as TGTGCCTGGAGTGTCTCCACAGGCCTTAGCAATCAGCCCCAGCATTTT.

The genes are TRBV27 and TRBJ2-6; perhaps TRBD1 as D (6 bases). Germline V gene lookup returns CDR1 MNHEY and CDR2 SMNVEV (reference sequence). Trimming stripped 6 bases from V and 1 base from J, with 16 bases between. CDR3 length: 17 amino acids. The CDR3 protein is CASSSPNRASGANVLTF. DNA for the CDR3: TGTGCCAGCAGCTCCCCGAACAGGGCGTCTGGGGCCAACGTCCTGACTTTC.

V is TRBV7-2 and J is TRBJ2-1; perhaps TRBD2 as D (5 bases). From germline, CDR1 is SGHTA and CDR2 FQGNSA. CDR3 length: 16 residues. Trimming shortened V by 4 bases and J by 2 bases, and 15 bases separated the two germline ends. CDR3 nucleotides: TGTGCCAGCAGCTCCTTATCGGGAAGCCCCTACAATGAGCAGTTCTTC. It specifies CASSSLSGSPYNEQFF.

The CDR3 is CASSAFNEQFF. CDR3 DNA: TGTGCCAGCAGCGCCTTCAATGAGCAGTTCTTC. The V call is TRBV9, the J call TRBJ2-1; D gene ambiguous. Looked up from germline, CDR1 is SGDLS and CDR2 is YYNGEE. V gave up 3 bases and J gave up 6 bases, with 4 bases separating them. This CDR3 is 11 amino acids long.

This chain uses TRBV27 with TRBJ2-5; 8 nucleotides align to TRBD2. Trimming took 4 bases from V and 10 from J; bases not matched to a gene: 11. Germline CDR1 and CDR2: MNHEY and SMNVEV (reference sequence). The CDR3 spans 14 residues. The chain's CDR3 is CASSYQQGREGQYF. DNA of the CDR3: TGTGCCAGCAGTTACCAGCAGGGCCGGGAGGGCCAGTACTTC.

The V gene is TRBV5-1, the J gene TRBJ2-2; 12 bases are a match to TRBD1. The germline V gene encodes CDR1 SGHRS and CDR2 YFSETQ. This CDR3 is built from 19 residues. With 3 bases clipped from V and 5 bases from J, the junction kept 14 bases outside the gene matches. For the CDR3, the DNA is TGCGCCAGCAGCTCCAAAGGGGGACAGGGGGCGCTTGAGACCGGGGAGCTGTTTTTT. It translates to CASSSKGGQGALETGELFF.

The rearrangement joins TRBV28 to TRBJ1-1; TRBD1 matches at 7 bases. V was pared by 6 bases and J by 1 base, with 5 bases of the junction left unmatched. Germline V gene sequence: CDR1 MDHEN, CDR2 SYDVKM. The length of the CDR3 is 14 residues. The CDR3 sequence: CASSYRGPNTEAFF. CDR3 nucleotide sequence: TGTGCCAGCAGCTACAGGGGACCGAACACTGAAGCTTTCTTT.

The CDR3 loop is CASRGGYYEQYF. The CDR3, as DNA: TGTGCCAGCAGGGGGGGGTACTACGAGCAGTACTTC. The genes are TRBV6-1 and TRBJ2-7; TRBD2 matches 7 bases. CDR1 and CDR2 from the germline V gene are MNHNS and SASEGT. The CDR3 is 12 residues long. Losses at the gene ends were 6 bases for V and 3 bases for J; bases not matched to a gene: 2.

The J gene is TRBJ1-3, the V gene TRBV5-1; TRBD1 matches 7 bases. CDR3 length: 18 amino acids. CDR1 SGHRS and CDR2 YFSETQ come from the germline V gene. V lost 0 bases and J lost 0; bases outside the gene matches: 9. The CDR3 DNA follows: TGCGCCAGCAGCTTGGATGCGACAGGGAAGGCCTCTGGAAACACCATATATTTT. Its protein is CASSLDATGKASGNTIYF.

The rearrangement links TRBV19 to TRBJ2-7; D not certain. V was pared by 5 bases and J by 2 bases, with 16 bases between. Germline CDR1 LNHDA, CDR2 SQIVND (reference sequence). This CDR3 has 15 residues. The CDR3 is CASSPGTGVTYEQYF. In DNA, the CDR3 is TGTGCCAGTAGTCCCGGTACCGGAGTCACCTACGAGCAGTACTTC.

The rearrangement links TRBV13 to TRBJ2-7; 7 bases map to TRBD2. The ends lost 3 bases at V and 0 bases at J; junction bases unmatched: 5. CDR3 length: 15 residues. The germline CDR1 and CDR2 sequences are PRHDT and FYEKMQ (reference sequence). CDR3 sequence (DNA): TGTGCCAGCAGCTTTGGGGGGGACCCCTCCTACGAGCAGTACTTC. Translating gives CASSFGGDPSYEQYF.

This clone came up once. The chain joins TRBV5-1 to TRBJ1-1, with TRBD1 identical over 8 bases. The CDR3 has 12 residues. Germline CDR1 reads SGHRS; CDR2 reads YFSETQ. V was pared by 7 bases and J by 11 bases, with 10 bases of the junction left unmatched. The CDR3 DNA is TGCGCCAGCGCCCGGACAGGGTCTCGGGCTTTCTTT. Amino acid sequence: CASARTGSRAFF.

This rearrangement joins TRBV19 to TRBJ2-5; unclear D gene. Trimming shortened V by 4 bases and J by 4 bases, and 10 bases separated the two germline ends. The CDR3 consists of 13 residues. Germline CDR1 and CDR2: LNHDA and SQIVND (reference sequence). CDR3 DNA sequence: TGTGCCAGTAGTAGAGGCTACGGAGAGACCCAGTACTTC. Translation: CASSRGYGETQYF.

V usage is TRBV18 and J usage is TRBJ1-3; D gene unclear. The V end lost 1 base, the J end lost 0 bases, and 10 bases lay between the germline ends. Looked up from germline, CDR1 is KGHSH and CDR2 is LQKENI. The CDR3 sequence is 16 residues long. The CDR3 nucleotides read TGTGCCAGCTCACCACACGCCAGGAACTCTGGAAACACCATATATTTT. Translating gives CASSPHARNSGNTIYF.

This clone has a single count. This chain connects TRBV28 to TRBJ1-4; D perhaps matches TRBD1 (6 bases). V shed 1 base and J shed 6 bases, with 9 bases lying between them. Germline values: CDR1 MDHEN, CDR2 SYDVKM. The CDR3 runs to 14 residues. The CDR3 DNA reads as TGTGCCAGCAGTTTATACAGGGATTATGAAAAACTGTTTTTT. It is translated as CASSLYRDYEKLFF.

The genes are TRBV4-3 and TRBJ1-2; D uncertain. The V end was cut by 4 bases, the J end by 0 bases, with 18 bases between. Germline-derived CDR1 and CDR2 are LGHNA and YSLEER. The length of the CDR3 is 17 residues. The CDR3 loop is CASSRGPVTNPNYGYTF. The CDR3 nucleotides read TGCGCCAGCAGCCGTGGCCCCGTGACTAACCCTAACTATGGCTACACCTTC.

The chain uses TRBV9 and TRBJ2-7; 11 bases align to TRBD2. CDR1 and CDR2 from the germline V gene are SGDLS and YYNGEE. The CDR3 spans 15 residues. V lost 0 bases, J lost 5 bases, and 4 bases stayed unmatched. CDR3 protein: CASSVVAGGPNEQYF. CDR3 nucleotide sequence: TGTGCCAGCAGCGTAGTAGCGGGAGGGCCTAACGAGCAGTACTTC.

The chain combines TRBV12-5 with TRBJ2-1; 10 positions agree with TRBD2. Germline CDR1 reads LGHNT; CDR2 reads FRNRAP. Losses at the gene ends were 5 bases for V and 4 bases for J; bases not matched to a gene: 5. The CDR3 is 15 amino acids. CDR3 nucleotides: TGTGCTAGTGGTCTTAGCGGGAGGTCTTACAATGAGCAGTTCTTC. Translation gives CASGLSGRSYNEQFF.